These T cell receptor beta chains were read from a single sample in a study of T cells in Graves' hyperthyroidism and ophthalmopathy. MiXCR, applied by TCRdb to the multiplex PCR reads, yields one record per CDR3 protein. The sample shows more than 300,000 distinct CDR3 sequences, about a fifth of them seen only once. Sequencing was carried out using blood. These TCRs come from a man younger than 35 with Graves' ophthalmopathy. Both conserved end residues are part of each CDR3. Fields, in order: V gene, D gene, clone size, J gene, CDR3 DNA, CDR3 protein. The D gene is left open where the match is weak. A clone size is listed for some rows: how often the clone was seen (once, few, many), or a class if it is expanded.

v_call: TRBV29-1
d_call: TRBD1
clone_size: few
j_call: TRBJ1-4
cdr3_nt: TGCAGCGGTTCAAAGGGGGCAACAGGTGAAAAACTGTTTTTT
cdr3_aa: CSGSKGATGEKLFF

v_call: TRBV11-2
d_call: -
clone_size: -
j_call: TRBJ2-6
cdr3_nt: TGTGCCAGCAGCCCATGGATCAGGGAGGCTGGGGCCAACGTCCTGACTTTC
cdr3_aa: CASSPWIREAGANVLTF

v_call: TRBV6-1
d_call: TRBD1
clone_size: many
j_call: TRBJ2-7
cdr3_nt: TGTGCCAGCACTCCCGGACAGGGGATAAGCTACGAGCAGTACTTC
cdr3_aa: CASTPGQGISYEQYF

v_call: TRBV29-1
d_call: -
clone_size: -
j_call: TRBJ2-7
cdr3_nt: TGCAGCGTTGGAGTGGTACACGAGCAGTACTTC
cdr3_aa: CSVGVVHEQYF

v_call: TRBV18
d_call: -
clone_size: many
j_call: TRBJ1-5
cdr3_nt: TGTGCCAGCTCACGGACAGAATATGTGCGGCCCCAGCATTTT
cdr3_aa: CASSRTEYVRPQHF

v_call: TRBV15
d_call: -
clone_size: -
j_call: TRBJ2-1
cdr3_nt: TGTGCCACCAGCCCCCGAGGGTCGAGGGGGGGGTACAATGAGCAGTTCTTC
cdr3_aa: CATSPRGSRGGYNEQFF

v_call: TRBV4-1
d_call: -
clone_size: -
j_call: TRBJ2-5
cdr3_nt: TGCGCCAGCAGCCTATCTCCCGGGGATGTAGAGACCCAGTACTTC
cdr3_aa: CASSLSPGDVETQYF

v_call: TRBV11-2
d_call: -
clone_size: -
j_call: TRBJ1-6
cdr3_nt: TGTGCCAGCAGCTTAGACGGCACCCTTTTTTCACCCCTCCACTTT
cdr3_aa: CASSLDGTLFSPLHF

v_call: TRBV20-1
d_call: -
clone_size: many
j_call: TRBJ2-7
cdr3_nt: TGCAGTGCTAGAGATTGGACGAGCTCCTACGAGCAGTACTTC
cdr3_aa: CSARDWTSSYEQYF

v_call: TRBV7-2
d_call: -
clone_size: many
j_call: TRBJ2-4
cdr3_nt: TGTGCCAGCAGCCTAGGCGCGGCATCACCCATTCAGTACTTC
cdr3_aa: CASSLGAASPIQYF

v_call: TRBV12-3/TRBV12-4
d_call: TRBD2
clone_size: many
j_call: TRBJ2-5
cdr3_nt: TGTGCCAGCAGCTATAGACTAGCGGGGGAACAGACCCAGTACTTC
cdr3_aa: CASSYRLAGEQTQYF

v_call: TRBV6-1
d_call: -
clone_size: many
j_call: TRBJ2-3
cdr3_nt: TGTGCCAGCAGTCCTCGGGACACCACAGATACGCAGTATTTT
cdr3_aa: CASSPRDTTDTQYF

v_call: TRBV5-1
d_call: -
clone_size: -
j_call: TRBJ2-7
cdr3_nt: TGCGCCAGCAGTGAGGTTGGGTCCTACGAGCAGTACTTC
cdr3_aa: CASSEVGSYEQYF

v_call: TRBV7-3
d_call: -
clone_size: many
j_call: TRBJ2-7
cdr3_nt: TGTGCCAGCAGCTTAGTTGGCCCCAGTCCAAGTGGCGAGCAGTACTTC
cdr3_aa: CASSLVGPSPSGEQYF

v_call: TRBV4-1
d_call: -
clone_size: few
j_call: TRBJ2-7
cdr3_nt: TGCGCCAGCAGCCATCGGCAGGGGTCGGCCTACGAGCAGTACTTC
cdr3_aa: CASSHRQGSAYEQYF

v_call: TRBV2
d_call: TRBD2
clone_size: many
j_call: TRBJ2-5
cdr3_nt: TGTGCCAGCAGTGGCGCGGGGGGCCTATGGGAGACCCAGTACTTC
cdr3_aa: CASSGAGGLWETQYF

v_call: TRBV6-1
d_call: -
clone_size: few
j_call: TRBJ1-4
cdr3_nt: TGTGCCAGCAGTGAAAGCCTCTTTGCAACTAATGAAAAACTGTTTTTT
cdr3_aa: CASSESLFATNEKLFF

v_call: TRBV5-1
d_call: -
clone_size: many
j_call: TRBJ2-7
cdr3_nt: TGCGCCAGCAGCTTGGCTTTAGCGGCGACCTACGAGCAGTACTTC
cdr3_aa: CASSLALAATYEQYF

v_call: TRBV2
d_call: -
clone_size: few
j_call: TRBJ2-2
cdr3_nt: TGTGCCAGCAGTTGGGACCCGGCGGGCACCGGGGAGCTGTTTTTT
cdr3_aa: CASSWDPAGTGELFF

v_call: TRBV7-8
d_call: -
clone_size: many
j_call: TRBJ2-3
cdr3_nt: TGTGCCAGCAGCCAGGGCCTGCTGGGGGATACGCAGTATTTT
cdr3_aa: CASSQGLLGDTQYF

v_call: TRBV6-5
d_call: -
clone_size: -
j_call: TRBJ2-5
cdr3_nt: TGTGCCAGCAGTTACTCCTGGGGTACGCAGGAGACCCAGTACTTC
cdr3_aa: CASSYSWGTQETQYF

v_call: TRBV12-3/TRBV12-4
d_call: TRBD2
clone_size: many
j_call: TRBJ2-5
cdr3_nt: TGTGCCAGCACCCGATGGGGTAGCGGGGGAGGAGAGACCCAGTACTTC
cdr3_aa: CASTRWGSGGGETQYF

v_call: TRBV15
d_call: -
clone_size: many
j_call: TRBJ1-1
cdr3_nt: TGTGCCACCAGCAGAGATGGAGGGGGACTGGGGCGGATGAACACTGAAGCTTTCTTT
cdr3_aa: CATSRDGGGLGRMNTEAFF

v_call: TRBV20-1
d_call: -
clone_size: many
j_call: TRBJ2-5
cdr3_nt: TGCAGTGCCCCGCGGCGGGGTGGGGAGACCCAGTACTTC
cdr3_aa: CSAPRRGGETQYF

v_call: TRBV11-2
d_call: -
clone_size: many
j_call: TRBJ2-3
cdr3_nt: TGTGCCAGCAGCTTAGAAGGACGGGGGCTTATCCTAAGCACAGATACGCAGTATTTT
cdr3_aa: CASSLEGRGLILSTDTQYF

v_call: TRBV20-1
d_call: TRBD2
clone_size: many
j_call: TRBJ2-3
cdr3_nt: TGCAGTGCGGTGTGGGCCGGGACTAAGGAAGCATATACGCAGTATTTT
cdr3_aa: CSAVWAGTKEAYTQYF

v_call: TRBV5-8
d_call: TRBD1
clone_size: -
j_call: TRBJ1-5
cdr3_nt: TGTGCCAGCAGCATGTCAGGGGGCCGGGATCAGCCCCAGCATTTT
cdr3_aa: CASSMSGGRDQPQHF

v_call: TRBV28
d_call: TRBD1
clone_size: many
j_call: TRBJ2-3
cdr3_nt: TGTGCCAGCCTCGTACCGGGACAGGGAACAGATACGCAGTATTTT
cdr3_aa: CASLVPGQGTDTQYF

v_call: TRBV27
d_call: -
clone_size: many
j_call: TRBJ2-2
cdr3_nt: TGTGCCAGCAGTTTAACCACCGGGGAGCTGTTTTTT
cdr3_aa: CASSLTTGELFF

v_call: TRBV18
d_call: -
clone_size: few
j_call: TRBJ1-5
cdr3_nt: TGTGCCAGCTCACCAGGCGATGGGAGGGTCGGTCAGCCCCAGCATTTT
cdr3_aa: CASSPGDGRVGQPQHF

v_call: TRBV9
d_call: -
clone_size: few
j_call: TRBJ1-6
cdr3_nt: TGTGCCAGCAGTGCAGAGCAGGCTTCACCCCTCCACTTT
cdr3_aa: CASSAEQASPLHF

v_call: TRBV5-1
d_call: -
clone_size: many
j_call: TRBJ1-4
cdr3_nt: TGCGCCAGCAGCTCTTGGACACCAGCAACTAATGAAAAACTGTTTTTT
cdr3_aa: CASSSWTPATNEKLFF

v_call: TRBV10-3
d_call: TRBD2
clone_size: -
j_call: TRBJ2-1
cdr3_nt: TGTGCCATCAGTGTAGGGCTAGCGGGGGACCATGAGCAGTTCTTC
cdr3_aa: CAISVGLAGDHEQFF

v_call: TRBV12-3/TRBV12-4
d_call: TRBD2
clone_size: many
j_call: TRBJ2-2
cdr3_nt: TGTGCCAGCAGTTTAACGGGGGGAGGTGGCACCGGGGAGCTGTTTTTT
cdr3_aa: CASSLTGGGGTGELFF

v_call: TRBV3-1
d_call: -
clone_size: few
j_call: TRBJ1-6
cdr3_nt: TGTGCCAGCGGATTCAGCGGGAAGGGGGGTGTTGCGGCCCTCCACTTT
cdr3_aa: CASGFSGKGGVAALHF

v_call: TRBV7-8
d_call: -
clone_size: -
j_call: TRBJ2-4
cdr3_nt: TGTGCCAGCAGCTTAGCGCTTTTGTGGGGACTAGCCAAAAACATTCAGTACTTC
cdr3_aa: CASSLALLWGLAKNIQYF

v_call: TRBV29-1
d_call: TRBD1
clone_size: few
j_call: TRBJ1-2
cdr3_nt: TGCAGCGTTGAAGATCGGACAGGGCAATATGGCTACACCTTC
cdr3_aa: CSVEDRTGQYGYTF

v_call: TRBV5-1
d_call: TRBD1
clone_size: many
j_call: TRBJ2-7
cdr3_nt: TGTGCCAGCAGGTTTCGGGACAGGGGATCCTACGAGCAGTACTTC
cdr3_aa: CASRFRDRGSYEQYF

v_call: TRBV28
d_call: -
clone_size: many
j_call: TRBJ1-5
cdr3_nt: TGTGCCAGCACCATGTGGGGGCGCGGCAATCAGCCCCAGCATTTT
cdr3_aa: CASTMWGRGNQPQHF

v_call: TRBV5-1
d_call: TRBD2
clone_size: many
j_call: TRBJ2-5
cdr3_nt: TGCGCCAGCAGCCGGGGACTAGCAGCGGAGACCCAGTACTTC
cdr3_aa: CASSRGLAAETQYF

v_call: TRBV5-1
d_call: TRBD1
clone_size: many
j_call: TRBJ2-7
cdr3_nt: TGCGCCAGCACCGGAGGGACAGGGGGTTACGAGCAGTACTTC
cdr3_aa: CASTGGTGGYEQYF

v_call: TRBV6-1
d_call: -
clone_size: -
j_call: TRBJ2-1
cdr3_nt: TGTGCCAGCAGGGACACGGTCTCCTACAATGAGCAGTTCTTC
cdr3_aa: CASRDTVSYNEQFF

v_call: TRBV6-1
d_call: -
clone_size: few
j_call: TRBJ1-1
cdr3_nt: TGTGCCAGCAGTCCAGGGGCGGGCGCTGAAGCTTTCTTT
cdr3_aa: CASSPGAGAEAFF

v_call: TRBV20-1
d_call: TRBD1
clone_size: many
j_call: TRBJ1-1
cdr3_nt: TGCAGTGCTAGAGATCTGGACAGGGGAAGCACTGAAGCTTTCTTT
cdr3_aa: CSARDLDRGSTEAFF

v_call: TRBV9
d_call: -
clone_size: -
j_call: TRBJ1-6
cdr3_nt: TGTGCCAGCAGCGTAGGGGAAGGGCAGAGCTCCTATAATTCACCCCTCCACTTT
cdr3_aa: CASSVGEGQSSYNSPLHF